This TCR beta chain originates from a study of OX40 agonist ivuxolimab in advanced cancers. Study context: Patients were treated with ivuxolimab, an agonistic anti-OX40 (CD134) antibody. Two cutaneous melanoma patients and one hepatocellular carcinoma patient, three in all, had partial responses. Study findings and constraints: Researchers did not determine the expanded peripheral T cells' antigen specificity. At 0.1 to 3.0 mg/kg and by week 6, clonal expansion occurred in CD4+ and CD8+ blood T cells.

There are 17 residues in the CDR3. The germline gives CDR1 LNHNV, CDR2 YYDKDF (reference sequence). The V segment lost 1 base and the J segment 0 bases; nucleotides outside the gene matches: 9. Sequencing was performed with immunoSEQ multiplex PCR; in TCRdb, only in-frame clones are kept and a portion is missing. In the table there are 95,000 to 100,000 clones, 85% to 95% of which are singletons. On this clone itself: Its antigen is unknown.

The gene calls are TRBV15 and TRBJ2-7; 7 bases match TRBD1. Material: CD4+ or CD8+ T cells sorted from blood, obtained in a trial of the OX40 agonist ivuxolimab. This TCR was sampled from an adult with an advanced solid tumor such as melanoma, head and neck, liver or kidney cancer. The CDR3 protein is CATSRGRGGLSSYEQYF. In nucleotides, the CDR3 is TGTGCCACCAGCAGAGGCCGAGGGGGCCTTAGCTCCTACGAGCAGTACTTC.